The rows below give T cell receptor beta chains drawn from one sample of a study of blood T cells in healthy people across ages. TCRdb re-called the 5' RACE reads through MiXCR, storing one row per CDR3 protein. The table lists around 1,700,000 distinct CDR3 sequences, 28% of them singletons. Sequences were obtained from blood. The receptors were sampled from a woman aged 25 to 39 in good health. Each CDR3 is given without its conserved first and last residue. The order of the fields is clone size, V gene, J gene, CDR3 protein. Part of the rows lack a size; the others show once, few, many or a class for expanded clones.

.	TRBV7-9	TRBJ2-5	ASSYRDNKETQY
.	TRBV9	TRBJ2-1	ASSAPDFSEQF
once	TRBV11-2	TRBJ2-3	ASSHFLGGGGTDTQY
few	TRBV12-3/TRBV12-4	TRBJ1-2	ASRVQGRGGYT
few	TRBV29-1	TRBJ1-1	SVPGVAEAF
few	TRBV12-3/TRBV12-4	TRBJ1-2	ASSFNWSPSGYGYT
.	TRBV12-5	TRBJ1-2	ASGLVISGEGYT
few	TRBV6-5	TRBJ2-3	ASSSWRGTQY
few	TRBV20-1	TRBJ1-6	SALGTDSYNSPLH
few	TRBV12-5	TRBJ2-5	ASGKAGGVETQY
many	TRBV7-2	TRBJ2-5	ASIFGQGVRETQY
.	TRBV25-1	TRBJ2-7	ASSDPSGRGEQY
.	TRBV4-1	.	ASSQVGRRYNEQY
many	TRBV11-2	TRBJ2-7	ASSQAGPYEQY
few	TRBV19	TRBJ1-5	ASSIRTGANQPQH
few	TRBV20-1	TRBJ2-1	SALKRPGQGYNEQF
few	TRBV30	TRBJ1-1	AWSGERITEAF
many	TRBV20-1	TRBJ2-7	SASGSTGSYEQY
.	TRBV30	TRBJ1-5	AWTQGRDQPQH
many	TRBV12-3/TRBV12-4	TRBJ2-1	ASRSGIEQF
.	TRBV12-3/TRBV12-4	TRBJ2-2	ASSFGGRSTGELF
.	TRBV28	TRBJ1-2	ASIRGTGNYT